This TCR beta chain was captured by sequencing in a study of T cells in localized non-small cell lung cancer. Regarding the study as a whole: A single tumor region was sequenced, leaving heterogeneity possible. Appearing in adjacent lung were a median 57 of the top 100 tumor clones. It was uninvolved adjacent lung that showed the highest T cell clonality, exceeding tumor. With higher T cell density in blood came longer overall survival.

The CDR3 totals 18 residues. V was pared by 6 bases and J by 3 bases, with 17 bases of the junction left unmatched. In germline, CDR1 is LNHNV, CDR2 YYDKDF (reference sequence). Profiling relied on immunoSEQ multiplex PCR, and the TCRdb table lists in-frame clones only, not all of them. This sample yields 8,500 to 13,000 clones, of which 70% to 75% are seen a single time; roughly 33% belongs to the top ten. Notes on this clone: Its target is not known.

The source is a male donor older than 55 with stage I lung adenocarcinoma. The chain recombines TRBV15 with TRBJ1-2, with 9 bases that match TRBD1. This specimen consisted of peripheral blood, obtained before any cancer treatment. CDR3 in amino acids: CATSRRTGVKGGHYGYTF. CDR3 DNA sequence: TGTGCCACCAGTCGGAGGACAGGGGTAAAAGGAGGCCACTATGGCTACACCTTC.